A single sample gave rise to the 25 T cell receptor beta chains below, sequenced in a study of chemoradiotherapy in HPV16-positive cancers. The method was immunoSEQ multiplex PCR; TCRdb's version includes in-frame clones alone and lacks a portion of them. The sample shows about 6,500 clones, around 91% of them seen only once. The material was tumor tissue, obtained from a patient who underwent chemoradiotherapy. The receptors here all came from a human donor with HPV-associated anogenital cancer.

The chain carries TRBV7-9 and TRBJ2-3, with D perhaps TRBD2 (5 bases). Deletions cut 10 bases from V and 2 bases from J, with 16 bases between. Germline V gene data show CDR1 as SEHNR and CDR2 as FQNEAQ (reference sequence). CDR3 length: 14 residues. The CDR3 bases are TGTGCCATCTTACTCGGCGGACTCACAGATACGCAGTATTTT. This gives the protein CAILLGGLTDTQYF. The complete variable domain, with remaining parts taken from reference TRBV7-9 and TRBJ2-3, reads DTGVSQNPRHKITKRGQNVTFRCDPISEHNRLYWYRQTLGQGPEFLTYFQNEAQLEKSRLLSDRFSAERPKGSFSTLEIQRTEQGDSAMYLCAILLGGLTDTQYFGPGTRLTVL.

The chain has TRBV4-2 and TRBJ2-1, with D possibly matching TRBD2 (6 bases). Per germline, CDR1 LGHNA and CDR2 YNFKEQ. The germline V and J ends were trimmed by 0 bases and 0 bases, with 9 bases remaining between them. The CDR3 length is 16 residues. The CDR3, as DNA: TGTGCCAGCAGCCAAGAGGCGGGGAGCTCCTACAATGAGCAGTTCTTC. Its protein is CASSQEAGSSYNEQFF.

A word on this clone: A junction boundary mismatches the germline segment, possibly from a read error. This chain uses TRBV5-6 with TRBJ2-1; perhaps TRBD2 as D (6 bases). CDR3 length equals 11 residues. Germline CDR1 reads SGHDT; CDR2 reads YYEEEE. The CDR3 is CASSWGTGKVF. The CDR3 bases are TGTGCCAGCAGCTGGGGGACTGGCAAGGTCTTC.

The rearrangement links TRBV10-3 to TRBJ2-2, with 7 bases identical to TRBD1. V trimming: 6 bases; J trimming: 6 bases; junction bases outside the gene matches: 7. The CDR3 covers 14 residues. Germline V lookup: CDR1 ENHRY, CDR2 SYGVKD. The CDR3: CAIRDRERAGELFF. The CDR3, as DNA: TGTGCCATCAGAGACAGGGAGCGAGCCGGGGAGCTGTTTTTT.

The chain has TRBV4-1 and TRBJ2-3; 10 positions match TRBD1. The ends lost 1 base at V and 3 bases at J; junction bases unmatched: 7. This CDR3 has 17 residues. From germline, CDR1 is MGHRA and CDR2 YSYEKL. CDR3 nucleotides: TGCGCCAGCAGCCAAGTCGCTCCGGGACAGGGGACAGATACGCAGTATTTT. It yields the protein CASSQVAPGQGTDTQYF.

V gene TRBV27 combines with J gene TRBJ1-5; D gene unclear. The V and J ends lost 5 bases and 2 bases respectively, with 13 bases between them. This CDR3 contains 15 residues. Germline-derived CDR1 and CDR2 are MNHEY and SMNVEV (reference sequence). The CDR3 loop is CASSRGPFGNQPQHF. The CDR3 DNA reads TGTGCCAGCAGTCGAGGGCCTTTCGGCAATCAGCCCCAGCATTTT.

The V call is TRBV10-2, the J call TRBJ2-2, with D possibly TRBD2 on 6 matching bases. Germline-derived CDR1 and CDR2 are WSHSY and SAAADI. The CDR3 sequence is 15 residues long. The V and J ends lost 3 bases and 4 bases respectively, with 12 bases between them. CDR3: CASSDGGVGTGELFF. DNA of the CDR3: TGCGCCAGCAGTGACGGAGGGGTCGGCACCGGGGAGCTGTTTTTT.

The genes are TRBV5-8 and TRBJ1-5, with D possibly being TRBD1 (5 bases). Germline V lookup: CDR1 SGHTS, CDR2 YDEGEE. The CDR3 consists of 13 residues. The ends were cut back, 1 base at V and 8 bases at J, with 10 bases in the middle. The CDR3 coding sequence is TGTGCCAGCAGCTTGCAGGGAAGGGAGCCCCAGCATTTT. This codes for CASSLQGREPQHF. The variable domain in full, completed from reference TRBV5-8 and TRBJ1-5, reads EAGVTQSPTHLIKTRGQQATLRCSPISGHTSVYWYQQALGLGLQFLLWYDEGEERNRGNFPPRFSGRQFPNYSSELNVNALELEDSALYLCASSLQGREPQHFGDGTRLSIL.

The chain joins TRBV6-5 to TRBJ1-3; D gene unclear. Trimming shortened V by 8 bases and J by 2 bases, and 10 bases separated the two germline ends. Germline-derived CDR1 and CDR2 are MNHEY and SVGAGI. CDR3 length: 13 residues. CDR3 amino acids: CASSGRTGNTIYF. CDR3 DNA sequence: TGTGCCAGCTCCGGGCGGACTGGAAACACCATATATTTT.

The CDR3 is CASSLEGLEGEQFF. In DNA, the CDR3 is TGTGCCAGCAGTTTAGAGGGACTAGAAGGAGAGCAGTTCTTC. The chain couples TRBV27 to TRBJ2-1; 8 bases fit TRBD2. V was pared by 2 bases and J by 10 bases, with 7 bases of the junction left unmatched. Germline V gene sequence: CDR1 MNHEY, CDR2 SMNVEV (reference sequence). This CDR3 is built from 14 residues.

The chain couples TRBV27 to TRBJ2-3; the match to TRBD1 covers 12 bases. The CDR3 has 16 residues. Per germline, CDR1 MNHEY and CDR2 SMNVEV (reference sequence). The V gene end was trimmed by 8 bases and the J gene end by 9 bases; junction bases not matched to a gene: 15. CDR3 nucleotide sequence: TGTGCCAGCGAAACCTCCGGGACAGGGGGCATAGGAACGCAGTATTTT. Protein: CASETSGTGGIGTQYF.

Here the CDR3 reads CASSQEPPGQGAWSNQPQHF. For the CDR3, the DNA is TGCGCCAGCAGCCAAGAGCCCCCGGGACAGGGGGCTTGGAGCAATCAGCCCCAGCATTTT. This rearrangement joins TRBV4-1 to TRBJ1-5; 12 nucleotides align to TRBD1. There are 20 residues in the CDR3. Trimming took 0 bases from V and 1 from J; bases not matched to a gene: 10. The germline V gene encodes CDR1 MGHRA and CDR2 YSYEKL.

V usage is TRBV6-4 and J usage is TRBJ2-3, with D tentatively TRBD1 or TRBD2 (5 bases each). The CDR3 covers 13 residues. The V end was cut by 5 bases, the J end by 3 bases, with 9 bases between. Germline CDR1 MRHNA, CDR2 SNTAGT. Here the CDR3 DNA reads TGTGCCAGCAGTACGGGGCCTACAGATACGCAGTATTTT. This sequence encodes CASSTGPTDTQYF.

This chain's CDR3 is CASSISEGVDEQFF. CDR3 nucleotide sequence: TGTGCCAGCTCAATTTCAGAGGGGGTCGATGAGCAGTTCTTC. The chain combines TRBV25-1 with TRBJ2-1; weak D call: TRBD1 (6 bases). Trimming cost V 8 bases and J 8 bases, with 19 bases left between them. The length of the CDR3 is 14 residues. The germline V gene has CDR1 MGHDK and CDR2 SYGVNS.

V and J are TRBV5-1 and TRBJ2-3, with D possibly TRBD2 on 6 matching bases. Trimming removed 4 bases at V and 4 bases at J, with 13 bases between. CDR1 is SGHRS and CDR2 is YFSETQ in the germline V gene. The CDR3 length is 14 residues. Here the CDR3 DNA reads TGCGCCAGCAGCCCCATCCCTAGCGCAGATACGCAGTATTTT. Amino acids: CASSPIPSADTQYF.

The V call is TRBV5-6, the J call TRBJ2-7; 8 nucleotides line up with TRBD2. This CDR3 region has 15 residues. After removal of 4 bases from V and 10 bases from J, the junction contained 16 bases not matched to a gene. The germline V gene has CDR1 SGHDT and CDR2 YYEEEE. Here the CDR3 DNA reads TGTGCCAGCAGCCCGCCGGGTTTCTCAGCGGGGGTTCAGTACTTC. This translates into CASSPPGFSAGVQYF.

In its sample, this clone was seen once. V gene TRBV6-5 combines with J gene TRBJ2-7, with a weak D call TRBD1 (5 bases). Germline CDR1 is MNHEY and CDR2 is SVGAGI. The CDR3 totals 14 residues. V shed 2 bases and J shed 1 base, with 9 bases lying between them. CDR3: CASSYRQISYEQYF. CDR3 nucleotides: TGTGCCAGCAGTTACCGACAGATTTCCTACGAGCAGTACTTC.

This rearrangement joins TRBV11-2 to TRBJ2-2; 8 bases line up with TRBD2. The CDR3 sequence is 17 residues long. The germline gives CDR1 SGHAT, CDR2 FQNNGV. Losses at the gene ends were 0 bases for V and 4 bases for J; bases not matched to a gene: 7. CDR3 DNA: TGTGCCAGCAGCTTAGAGGCTAGCGGGTACCCCACCGGGGAGCTGTTTTTT. Its protein product is CASSLEASGYPTGELFF.

In its sample, this clone was seen once. The chain has TRBV5-1 and TRBJ2-3; no clear D. CDR1 SGHRS and CDR2 YFSETQ come from the germline V gene. The CDR3 sequence is 14 residues long. V gave up 4 bases and J gave up 4 bases, with 13 bases separating them. CDR3: CASSPYPGADTQYF. Written as DNA, the CDR3 is TGCGCCAGCAGCCCCTATCCGGGCGCAGATACGCAGTATTTT.

The genes are TRBV15 and TRBJ2-7, with a possible D match to TRBD2 (5 bases). The germline CDR1 and CDR2 sequences are LNHNV and YYDKDF (reference sequence). This CDR3 spans 15 amino acids. Trimming pared 4 bases from V and 6 bases from J, leaving 19 bases between. CDR3 residues: CATSKAGIASGEQYF. CDR3 DNA sequence: TGTGCCACCAGCAAAGCCGGGATCGCATCGGGCGAGCAGTACTTC.

This chain connects TRBV5-1 to TRBJ1-2, with D perhaps matching TRBD1 (5 bases). V was cut by 4 bases and J by 8 bases, with 18 bases left in between. Germline lookup yields CDR1 SGHRS and CDR2 YFSETQ. This CDR3 is 14 amino acids long. CDR3 region: CASSPTTGGGGYTF. CDR3 DNA: TGCGCCAGCAGCCCCACGACGGGGGGAGGCGGCTACACCTTC.

The V call is TRBV6-6, the J call TRBJ1-5, with 8 nucleotides matching TRBD1. CDR3 length: 15 residues. Trimming removed 7 bases from V and 7 bases from J; junction bases left unmatched: 12. Per the germline V gene, CDR1 is MNHNY and CDR2 is SVGAGI (reference sequence). CDR3: CASTEIGQGGQPQHF. The CDR3 DNA is TGTGCCAGCACCGAGATAGGACAGGGTGGACAGCCCCAGCATTTT.

The chain joins TRBV11-2 to TRBJ2-7, with unresolved D. From germline, CDR1 is SGHAT and CDR2 FQNNGV. Trimming removed 7 bases at V and 2 bases at J, with 12 bases between. The CDR3 is 13 residues long. The CDR3 loop reads CASTKDDTYEQYF. The CDR3 DNA is TGTGCCAGCACCAAGGACGACACCTACGAGCAGTACTTC. Supplemented by reference TRBV11-2 and TRBJ2-7, the full variable domain reads EAGVAQSPRYKIIEKRQSVAFWCNPISGHATLYWYQQILGQGPKLLIQFQNNGVVDDSQLPKDRFSAERLKGVDSTLKIQPAKLEDSAVYLCASTKDDTYEQYFGPGTRLTVT.

V is TRBV29-1 and J is TRBJ2-1; TRBD2 agrees at 15 bases. CDR1 and CDR2 from the germline V gene are SQVTM and ANQGSEA. V dropped 7 bases and J dropped 0; count of bases not matched to a gene: 4. This CDR3 is 16 amino acids long. The DNA of the CDR3 is TGCAGCGCCTGGACTAGCGGGAGGGGCTCCTACAATGAGCAGTTCTTC. This translates into CSAWTSGRGSYNEQFF.

This chain connects TRBV29-1 to TRBJ2-5; a weak D match, TRBD1 (6 bases). CDR3 length: 12 residues. V was shortened by 4 bases and J by 2 bases, with 8 bases between the two germline ends. Germline V CDR1 and CDR2: SQVTM, ANQGSEA. CDR3 nucleotides: TGCAGCGTTGGAAGGGGGCAAGAGACCCAGTACTTC. Residues: CSVGRGQETQYF.